The rows below give T cell receptor beta chains drawn from one sample of a study of cytomegalovirus exposure and HLA in healthy donors. The repertoire was sequenced with immunoSEQ multiplex PCR; TCRdb's copy has only in-frame clones and lacks some. The sample gives 90,000 to 150,000 clones, around 78% of which show up once; 3.3% is in the top ten. The material sequenced was PBMCs. The source is a woman aged 30 to 39 in good health and CMV-seropositive. The CDR3 runs from the conserved cysteine through the conserved F or W. A D gene is named only where the DNA matches it firmly. Rows give clone size only sometimes, using once, few, many, or a class for an expanded clone.

-,-,TRBJ2-3,TRBV5-4,CASSRGGIADTQYF,TGTGCCAGCAGCAGGGGGGGCATCGCAGATACGCAGTATTTT
once,-,TRBJ2-1,TRBV28,CASIYRQGGTSYNEQFF,TGTGCCAGCATCTACCGGCAGGGAGGTACCTCCTACAATGAGCAGTTCTTC
-,-,TRBJ2-1,TRBV14,CASSPQQGGVYNEQFF,TGTGCCAGCAGCCCCCAGCAAGGGGGGGTTTACAATGAGCAGTTCTTC
few,TRBD2,TRBJ2-1,TRBV11-1,CASSLGGLAAYNEQFF,TGTGCCAGCAGCTTAGGGGGACTAGCGGCCTACAATGAGCAGTTCTTC
-,-,TRBJ1-3,TRBV27,CASSRRSSGNTIYF,TGTGCCAGCAGCCGCAGAAGCTCTGGAAACACCATATATTTT
-,-,TRBJ1-6,TRBV2,CASWEQGWGSPLHF,TGTGCCAGCTGGGAACAGGGTTGGGGTTCACCCCTCCACTTT
-,TRBD1,TRBJ2-7,TRBV7-2,CASSFGTGAYEQYF,TGTGCCAGCAGCTTCGGGACAGGGGCCTACGAGCAGTACTTC
few,TRBD2,TRBJ2-1,TRBV7-2,CASSYSPLAGGVYNEQFF,TGTGCCAGCAGCTATTCCCCTTTGGCGGGGGGGGTCTACAATGAGCAGTTCTTC
-,-,TRBJ2-1,TRBV2,CASSGPPLGDEQFF,TGTGCCAGCAGTGGACCCCCCCTGGGCGATGAGCAGTTCTTC
-,-,TRBJ2-5,TRBV6-1,CASRITGVQETQYF,TGTGCCAGCAGAATAACGGGGGTCCAAGAGACCCAGTACTTC
-,-,TRBJ2-1,TRBV18,CASATNGDSNEQFF,TGTGCCAGCGCCACGAACGGGGATTCGAATGAGCAGTTCTTC
-,-,TRBJ1-2,TRBV15,CATSSDGGAVLSGGGYTF,TGTGCCACCAGCTCCGACGGGGGGGCCGTCCTATCGGGCGGTGGCTACACCTTC
-,TRBD2,TRBJ2-3,TRBV5-6,CASSIGLVQDTQYF,TGTGCCAGCAGCATAGGACTAGTCCAAGATACGCAGTATTTT
-,TRBD1,TRBJ2-2,TRBV11-3,CASSLGQANTGELFF,TGTGCCAGCAGCCTCGGACAGGCGAACACCGGGGAGCTGTTTTTT
-,-,TRBJ2-7,TRBV6-6,CASRPAGSTYEQYF,TGTGCCAGCAGGCCAGCGGGTTCTACCTACGAGCAGTACTTC
-,TRBD1,TRBJ1-2,TRBV7-2,CASSLGIGGRGYTF,TGTGCCAGCAGCTTAGGAATAGGGGGCAGGGGCTACACCTTC
-,-,TRBJ2-5,TRBV11-2,CASSLARTLYQETQYF,TGTGCCAGCAGCTTAGCTCGTACATTGTACCAAGAGACCCAGTACTTC
-,TRBD2,TRBJ2-2,TRBV5-1,CASSIELAGRTGELFF,TGCGCCAGCAGCATTGAACTAGCGGGAAGAACCGGGGAGCTGTTTTTT
few,-,TRBJ1-2,TRBV6-5,CAIKKGQLNYGYTF,TGTGCCATCAAAAAGGGGCAGCTAAACTATGGCTACACCTTC
-,-,TRBJ2-3,TRBV2,CASRRGLASTDTQYF,TGTGCCAGCAGGAGGGGACTTGCTAGCACAGATACGCAGTATTTT
-,-,TRBJ2-2,TRBV5-1,CASNAGTNTGELFF,TGCGCCAGCAACGCAGGGACGAACACCGGGGAGCTGTTTTTT
-,-,TRBJ1-4,TRBV9,CASSAGRRDEKLFF,TGTGCCAGCAGCGCCGGACGGAGGGACGAAAAACTGTTTTTT
-,TRBD2,TRBJ2-5,TRBV27,CASISSGGTQYF,TGTGCCAGCATATCTAGCGGGGGGACCCAGTACTTC
once,TRBD1,TRBJ2-7,TRBV11-2,CASSSIGWQGVYEQYF,TGTGCCAGCAGCTCCATTGGGTGGCAGGGGGTCTACGAGCAGTACTTC
few,-,TRBJ2-2,TRBV13,CASGSGRRTGELFF,TGTGCCAGCGGGTCAGGGCGAAGGACCGGGGAGCTGTTTTTT
few,-,TRBJ1-2,TRBV30,CAWSGRSGVYGYTF,TGTGCCTGGAGCGGCCGATCAGGGGTCTATGGCTACACCTTC
-,-,TRBJ1-4,TRBV11-3,CASSLDSPRPGNSTNEKLFF,TGTGCCAGCAGCTTAGATTCGCCGCGTCCGGGGAATTCAACTAATGAAAAACTGTTTTTT
-,-,TRBJ1-1,TRBV2,CASSGELGTEAFF,TGTGCCAGCAGTGGGGAGCTGGGCACTGAAGCTTTCTTT
-,-,TRBJ2-3,TRBV7-8,CASSLNIHKDTQYF,TGTGCCAGCAGCTTAAATATTCACAAGGATACGCAGTATTTT
-,-,TRBJ2-7,TRBV28,CASSQQGWPYEQYF,TGTGCCAGCAGTCAACAGGGATGGCCCTACGAGCAGTACTTC
few,-,TRBJ2-5,TRBV6-5,CASSYDGRGQETQYF,TGTGCCAGCAGTTACGATGGGCGGGGACAAGAGACCCAGTACTTC
-,-,TRBJ1-3,TRBV7-2,CASTSGTSGNTIYF,TGTGCCAGCACCTCCGGGACTTCTGGAAACACCATATATTTT
once,-,TRBJ1-1,TRBV5-1,CASSAIQGMNTEAFF,TGCGCCAGCAGCGCCATACAGGGAATGAACACTGAAGCTTTCTTT
once,TRBD1,TRBJ2-3,TRBV7-9,CASSLHQGEDTQYF,TGTGCCAGCAGCTTACATCAGGGGGAAGATACGCAGTATTTT
-,TRBD1,TRBJ1-4,TRBV5-7,CASSFRTGRGEKLFF,TGTGCCAGCAGCTTTAGGACAGGCCGTGGGGAAAAACTGTTTTTT
-,TRBD1,TRBJ2-1,TRBV29-1,CSARRGTGIKNEQFF,TGCAGCGCCCGACGCGGGACAGGGATCAAGAATGAGCAGTTCTTC
-,TRBD2,TRBJ2-5,TRBV5-1,CASSLDPAGGQKTQYF,TGCGCCAGCAGCTTGGACCCAGCGGGGGGACAAAAGACCCAGTACTTC
few,-,TRBJ1-6,TRBV30,CAWSVGGAANSPLHF,TGTGCCTGGAGTGTAGGTGGGGCGGCGAATTCACCCCTCCACTTT
-,-,TRBJ1-5,TRBV2,CASSEFPRGSNQPQHF,TGTGCCAGCAGTGAATTTCCCCGAGGCAGTAATCAGCCCCAGCATTTT
-,-,TRBJ2-2,TRBV9,CASSVSGLASTGELFF,TGTGCCAGCAGCGTATCCGGGCTAGCGAGTACCGGGGAGCTGTTTTTT
once,-,TRBJ1-2,TRBV9,CASSEENYGYTF,TGTGCCAGCAGCGAGGAGAACTATGGCTACACCTTC